The 18 T cell receptor beta chains below come from one sample, sequenced in a study of T-cell reconstitution after alpha-beta-depleted transplantation in children. TCRbeta library preparation incorporated unique molecular identifiers. TCRdb re-derived calls from the PCR reads in MiXCR, one entry per CDR3 protein. Here the sample spans fewer than 400,000 distinct CDR3 sequences, around 20% being singletons. The source was PBMCs, mostly from graft donor cells, collected 180 days after TCRalphabeta/CD19-depleted stem cell transplant. These receptor sequences come from a male patient younger than 18 who had a stem cell transplant for acute lymphoblastic leukemia, so the T cells may come from the graft donor.

The chain uses TRBV7-6 and TRBJ2-7; 12 nucleotides line up with TRBD2. With V trimmed by 4 bases and J by 2 bases, 6 bases remained unmatched. Germline V gene lookup returns CDR1 SGHVS and CDR2 FNYEAQ. The CDR3 consists of 16 residues. The CDR3 reads CASSSPGTSGPYEQYF. The DNA of the CDR3 is TGTGCCAGCAGCTCCCCCGGGACTAGCGGGCCCTACGAGCAGTACTTC.

This clonotype occurred a few times. The V and J genes are TRBV10-3 and TRBJ2-2; 11 bases are shared with TRBD1. This CDR3 contains 15 residues. Per the germline V gene, CDR1 is ENHRY and CDR2 is SYGVKD. Trimming removed 6 bases from V and 6 bases from J; junction bases left unmatched: 6. This CDR3 is CAISRTGGEAGELFF. The CDR3 DNA reads TGTGCCATCAGCCGGACAGGGGGCGAAGCCGGGGAGCTGTTTTTT.

The chain has TRBV9 and TRBJ2-5; no firm D call. Germline V gene lookup returns CDR1 SGDLS and CDR2 YYNGEE. V lost 1 base, J lost 5 bases, and 9 bases lay in between. The CDR3 has 13 amino acids. The chain's CDR3 is CASSVSPRETQYF. In nucleotides, the CDR3 is TGTGCCAGCAGCGTAAGCCCTCGGGAGACCCAGTACTTC.

The rearrangement uses TRBV25-1 and TRBJ2-1; D may be TRBD1 or TRBD2 (5 bases each). CDR3 length equals 14 residues. Deletions cut 1 base from V and 5 bases from J, with 9 bases between. The germline V gene has CDR1 MGHDK and CDR2 SYGVNS. Written as DNA, the CDR3 is TGTGCCAGCAGTGAATTGGGACCCCACAATGAGCAGTTCTTC. Amino acids: CASSELGPHNEQFF.

V usage is TRBV5-1 and J usage is TRBJ2-7, with D perhaps TRBD2 (6 bases). CDR1 SGHRS and CDR2 YFSETQ come from the germline V gene. The CDR3 covers 14 residues. Trimming pared 5 bases from V and 2 bases from J, leaving 14 bases between. The CDR3 loop reads CASRAGTGPYEQYF. CDR3 coding DNA: TGCGCCAGCAGGGCCGGGACTGGTCCCTACGAGCAGTACTTC.

This chain connects TRBV24-1 to TRBJ2-3; D possibly matches TRBD1 or TRBD2 (5 bases each). The germline V and J ends were trimmed by 4 bases and 6 bases, with 10 bases remaining between them. This CDR3 is 13 amino acids long. From germline, CDR1 is KGHDR and CDR2 SFDVKD. CDR3 sequence: CATSDPGRDTQYF. In DNA, the CDR3 is TGTGCCACCAGTGACCCGGGACGCGATACGCAGTATTTT.

The gene calls are TRBV28 and TRBJ1-1; 7 bases are a match to TRBD1. CDR1 and CDR2 (germline): MDHEN, SYDVKM. The CDR3 sequence is 14 residues long. Unmatched junction bases numbered 3, after V lost 4 bases and J lost 1 base. The CDR3 DNA follows: TGTGCCAGCAGTTCCAGGGGGGGGAACACTGAAGCTTTCTTT. It codes for CASSSRGGNTEAFF.

V usage is TRBV12-3 or TRBV12-4 and J usage is TRBJ2-7, with D possibly TRBD2 on 6 matching bases. The CDR3 runs 15 residues. Trimming took off 1 base at V and 0 bases at J, with 10 bases between the two ends. CDR3 DNA sequence: TGTGCCAGCAGTTTAGTAGCGGTGAGCTCCTACGAGCAGTACTTC. It is translated as CASSLVAVSSYEQYF.

The sample holds a few counts of this clonotype. V gene TRBV18 combines with J gene TRBJ2-5, with D tentatively TRBD1 or TRBD2 (5 bases each). Germline lookup yields CDR1 KGHSH and CDR2 LQKENI. This CDR3 contains 14 residues. V was pared by 6 bases and J by 4 bases, with 15 bases between. CDR3 sequence reads: CASSAGTLGETQYF. The CDR3 DNA follows: TGTGCCAGCTCCGCCGGGACGCTTGGAGAGACCCAGTACTTC. Based on the CDR3 plus reference TRBV18 and TRBJ2-5, the full variable domain is NAGVMQNPRHLVRRRGQEARLRCSPMKGHSHVYWYRQLPEEGLKFMVYLQKENIIDESGMPKERFSAEFPKEGPSILRIQQVVRGDSAAYFCASSAGTLGETQYFGPGTRLLVL.

V gene TRBV12-5 combines with J gene TRBJ2-7, with D uncertain. The V and J ends lost 6 bases and 3 bases respectively, with 6 bases between them. There are 11 residues in the CDR3. CDR1 LGHNT and CDR2 FRNRAP come from the germline V gene. The CDR3 reads CASGTYYEQYF. The CDR3 nucleotides are TGTGCTAGTGGCACATACTACGAGCAGTACTTC.

The chain couples TRBV20-1 to TRBJ1-4; tentatively, D is TRBD1 (5 bases). Trimming removed 4 bases from V and 4 bases from J, with 13 bases in between. The CDR3 loop spans 14 amino acids. The germline V gene has CDR1 DFQATT and CDR2 SNEGSKA (reference sequence). CDR3 DNA: TGCAGTGCTAAGGCGACAGCCTTTAATGAAAAACTGTTTTTT. Translation: CSAKATAFNEKLFF.

This clonotype showed up just a few times. The chain uses TRBV20-1 and TRBJ2-1; 12 nucleotides match TRBD2. CDR1 DFQATT and CDR2 SNEGSKA come from the germline V gene (reference sequence). The J segment lost 2 bases and the V segment lost 1 base, leaving 12 bases of the junction unmatched. This CDR3 is built from 19 residues. The CDR3 reads CSARAPSGRAQIPYNEQFF. The CDR3, as DNA: TGCAGTGCTAGAGCCCCTAGCGGGAGGGCCCAAATTCCCTACAATGAGCAGTTCTTC.

This clonotype appeared a few times. This rearrangement joins TRBV20-1 to TRBJ2-7; TRBD2 might be the D (6 bases). The V end was cut by 0 bases, the J end by 3 bases, with 15 bases between. This CDR3 spans 15 amino acids. Germline V CDR1 and CDR2: DFQATT, SNEGSKA (reference sequence). The CDR3 DNA reads TGCAGTGCTAGAGATGGAGGGACTCTGAACTACGAGCAGTACTTC. It yields the protein CSARDGGTLNYEQYF.

This clonotype was seen a handful of times. V usage is TRBV3-1 and J usage is TRBJ2-1; 15 nucleotides align to TRBD2. Germline V lookup: CDR1 LGHDT, CDR2 YNNKEL (reference sequence). The CDR3 runs to 17 residues. V gave up 2 bases and J gave up 8 bases; unmatched junction bases: 7. The CDR3 here is CASSQTGTSGRSDEQFF. The CDR3, as DNA: TGTGCCAGCAGCCAAACCGGGACTAGCGGGAGGTCGGATGAGCAGTTCTTC.

The chain combines TRBV20-1 with TRBJ2-7; D perhaps matches TRBD2 (6 bases). Germline V gene data show CDR1 as DFQATT and CDR2 as SNEGSKA (reference sequence). The CDR3 length is 14 residues. Trimming took 2 bases from V and 3 from J, leaving 14 bases between them. As DNA, the CDR3 is TGCAGTGCTAGAAGCGGGCTAGTCGTCTACGAGCAGTACTTC. Translation gives CSARSGLVVYEQYF.

This clonotype appeared a few times. V usage is TRBV5-1 and J usage is TRBJ2-7; 8 nucleotides match TRBD1. Germline V lookup: CDR1 SGHRS, CDR2 YFSETQ. With 0 bases clipped from V and 3 bases from J, the junction kept 5 bases outside the gene matches. This CDR3 has 15 amino acids. DNA for the CDR3: TGCGCCAGCAGCTTGGTAGCACAGGGGGACTACGAGCAGTACTTC. It is translated as CASSLVAQGDYEQYF.

This clonotype was seen only a few times. The CDR3 DNA reads as TGTGCCAGCAGCCGGGGCGCAGAGACCCAGTACTTC. It codes for CASSRGAETQYF. This chain joins TRBV11-2 and TRBJ2-5; tentatively, D is TRBD1 or TRBD2 (5 bases each). Germline lookup yields CDR1 SGHAT and CDR2 FQNNGV. The length of the CDR3 is 12 residues. V was trimmed by 5 bases and J by 4 bases, leaving 8 bases between them.

This clonotype was seen ten or more times. This rearrangement joins TRBV3-1 to TRBJ2-4, with 7 bases lining up with TRBD2. The CDR3 sequence is 16 residues long. V dropped 4 bases and J dropped 3; count of bases not matched to a gene: 9. CDR1 and CDR2 from the germline V gene are LGHDT and YNNKEL (reference sequence). CDR3 sequence reads: CASSLRTRWGKNIQYF. CDR3 in DNA: TGTGCCAGCAGCCTACGGACTAGATGGGGCAAAAACATTCAGTACTTC.